Sequencing of this TCR beta chain was carried out in a study of molecular identifiers for immune sequencing clone quantification listed by TCRdb under 2018. Background on the whole study: In a replicate experiment, RNA from about 19,000 or 110,000 naive CD8 T cells was split into five aliquots, four of which were sequenced. This methods study used CD8 T cells to benchmark TCR RNA copy counting and molecular-identifier clustering-based TCR repertoire sequencing (MIDCIRS). Points the paper makes about the study in general: Spiked-in Jurkat TCR RNA equivalent to a single cell was reported to be detectable even among one million naive CD8 T cells. Spiked-in Jurkat TCR RNA (approximately 10 copies' worth), which is not part of the donor repertoire, was contained in the naive libraries. Modeling indicated around 3.2 TCR RNA copies recovered per cell, compared with about 10 by digital PCR, which implies a capture efficiency of around 30%. When barcode sub-clustering was left out, chimeric consensus sequences inflated TCR diversity, with chimeras reaching as high as 47%. Highly expanded clone sizes could be underestimated if identical TCR molecules share a barcode. In CMV-specific effector cells, clones with more than 20 RNA copies contained over 97% of molecules, whereas in naive cells such clones contained under 1% of molecules.

The CDR3 is 10 amino acids in total, end residues counted. Just CDR3 DNA is preserved here, 30 bases in frame from base 1. Taken from the germline V gene, the CDR1 and CDR2 loops are MGHDK and SYGVNS. The trim is 4 bases for V and 4 bases for J, with a gap of 2 bases between the germline ends. Naive CD8 T cell libraries were made from roughly 21,000 to 960,000 sorted cells using 10%, 30% or 50% of purified RNA. On a BD FACSAria II, naive CD8 T cells were FACS-sorted as CD8+CD4-CCR7+CD45RA+ and collected into RLT Plus buffer. To test detection sensitivity, Jurkat RNA equivalent to ten TCR copies was spiked into samples of roughly 19,000-1,000,000 naive CD8 T cells. CD8 T cells were enriched with RosetteSep CD8+ T Cell Enrichment Cocktail and Ficoll-Paque, followed by ACK red cell lysis. The library was prepared using PCR. TCRdb shows the sequencer as Illumina HiSeq 4000. Bulk TCR libraries were generated as previously described, with the TCR primers listed in Table S5 used. Purification of total RNA was performed with the Qiagen AllPrep DNA/RNA kit. Before any analysis, reads coming from multiple sequencing runs of the same library were combined into one pool. In the authors' own workflow: Reads were retained only if their TCR constant sequence matched exactly, and those retained reads were trimmed to 150 nt and grouped according to their 12-nt molecular barcodes. Reads within each barcode group were sub-clustered using a 15% Levenshtein threshold, and quality-weighted consensus sequences were constructed for each RNA molecule. Non-functional sequences were removed, as were lower-count sequences one edit away from another. On the basis of fitting two negative binomial distributions, barcode sub-clusters with fewer than 20% of the maximum read count were discarded. In-frame beta chains were kept once TCRdb had trimmed the public reads at Q25 with fastp and called clones with MiXCR. Rows are combined by CDR3 protein, so each entry shows the most common genes and DNA. These V and J calls originate from TCRdb's pipeline instead of the authors' own analysis. This sample gives about 640,000 distinct CDR3 sequences in total; nearly 20% of them show up just once. The ten biggest clones cover approximately 0.9% of the sample.

A note on this clonotype: This receptor's antigen is unknown. This likely comes from a read error, as the CDR3 has no conserved phenylalanine or tryptophan at its end.

The rearrangement joined TRBV25-1 to TRBJ2-7, with the D gene too uncertain to name. Sequencing was carried out using naive CD8+ T cells from blood, with Jurkat cell RNA spiked in. Taken with the paper, the label for cell subset or site translates to: FACS-sorted CD8+CD4-CCR7+CD45RA+ naive T cells. The sequence was collected from a human donor in good health. Some libraries in this study had Jurkat cell RNA spiked in. The nucleotides are TGTGCCAGCAGTGTTTACGAGCAGTACCTC. Its coded protein is CASSVYEQYL.